Presented here are 26 T cell receptor beta chains from one specimen sequenced in a study of response to subunit inactivated influenza vaccine. A single record per CDR3 protein comes from TCRdb applying MiXCR to the RT-PCR reads. The sample comprises roughly 700,000 distinct CDR3 sequences, approximately 14% of which are singletons, and 6.5% to 8.5% rests with the top ten. The input for sequencing was PBMCs from blood, taken roughly 2 weeks before vaccination. These receptors came from a man aged 50 to 60 who received an inactivated influenza vaccine.

This clonotype was counted between two and nine times. This sequence joins TRBV12-3 or TRBV12-4 and TRBJ1-4; D not certain. The CDR3 length is 16 residues. V was clipped by 3 bases and J by 0 bases, with 11 bases between them. This chain's CDR3 is CASSFRGFSTNEKLFF. The CDR3 nucleotides are TGTGCCAGCAGTTTCCGAGGGTTCTCAACTAATGAAAAACTGTTTTTT.

The V gene is TRBV7-2, the J gene TRBJ2-5; 8 nucleotides agree with TRBD2. This CDR3 has 17 residues. CDR1 and CDR2 from the germline V gene are SGHTA and FQGNSA. Unmatched junction bases numbered 10, after V lost 2 bases and J lost 2 bases. The DNA of the CDR3 is TGTGCCAGCAGCTTACGGGGTAGCGGGACTACTCAAGAGACCCAGTACTTC. Protein product: CASSLRGSGTTQETQYF.

There are a few counts of this clonotype. The chain couples TRBV12-3 or TRBV12-4 to TRBJ2-2, with D possibly TRBD1 on 6 matching bases. Trimming pared 7 bases from V and 4 bases from J, leaving 13 bases between. The CDR3 has 14 residues. CDR3 nucleotide sequence: TGTGCCAGCATTCTTATAGGGGGCACCGGGGAGCTGTTTTTT. Translation gives CASILIGGTGELFF.

The table lists this clonotype with a few counts. The chain is built from TRBV4-3 and TRBJ2-1; D is perhaps TRBD2 (6 bases). In germline, CDR1 is LGHNA, CDR2 YSLEER. The CDR3 has 16 residues. V shed 1 base and J shed 1 base, with 11 bases lying between them. The CDR3 DNA reads as TGCGCCAGCAGCCAAGTTCGCGGGGTTTCCTACAATGAGCAGTTCTTC. It yields the protein CASSQVRGVSYNEQFF.

The gene calls are TRBV20-1 and TRBJ2-4; 10 bases fit TRBD1. V gave up 0 bases and J gave up 9 bases; unmatched junction bases: 8. Germline V gives CDR1 DFQATT, CDR2 SNEGSKA (reference sequence). The CDR3 is made up of 15 amino acids. For the CDR3, the DNA is TGCAGTGCTAGAGACGCCGGGACAGGGGATCGCATTCAGTACTTC. Translated, it gives CSARDAGTGDRIQYF.

This clonotype was counted at least ten times. This rearrangement joins TRBV5-1 to TRBJ2-1, with 11 bases lining up with TRBD2. Trimming cost V 4 bases and J 7 bases; bases outside gene matches: 7. The CDR3 contains 15 residues. Germline CDR1 is SGHRS and CDR2 is YFSETQ. The CDR3 coding sequence is TGCGCCAGCAGCACAAATAGCGGGGGGGCGAATGAGCAGTTCTTC. Translation: CASSTNSGGANEQFF.

The J gene is TRBJ2-5, the V gene TRBV7-7; D not certain. The CDR3 is made up of 13 amino acids. Trimming cost V 1 base and J 3 bases, with 6 bases left between them. Germline CDR1 and CDR2: SSHAT and FNYEAQ (reference sequence). The CDR3 spells CASSLVAKETQYF. Written as DNA, the CDR3 is TGTGCCAGCAGCTTAGTTGCAAAAGAGACCCAGTACTTC.

This clonotype was seen a handful of times. The chain joins TRBV28 to TRBJ2-7; TRBD2 aligns across 7 bases. Germline-derived CDR1 and CDR2 are MDHEN and SYDVKM. This CDR3 region has 14 residues. The trim removed 8 bases at V and 3 bases at J, leaving 10 bases unmatched. This chain's CDR3 is CASRIGGGSYEQYF. The CDR3 nucleotides are TGTGCCAGCCGTATTGGGGGAGGGAGCTACGAGCAGTACTTC. The full variable domain, rest sourced from reference TRBV28 and TRBJ2-7, is DVKVTQSSRYLVKRTGEKVFLECVQDMDHENMFWYRQDPGLGLRLIYFSYDVKMKEKGDIPEGYSVSREKKERFSLILESASTNQTSMYLCASRIGGGSYEQYFGPGTRLTVT.

The chain combines TRBV12-3 or TRBV12-4 with TRBJ2-7, with no clear D. Deletions cut 6 bases from V and 4 bases from J, with 13 bases between. The CDR3 is 13 residues long. The DNA of the CDR3 is TGTGCCAGCAGCCCCATCACACCGTACGAGCAGTACTTC. It codes for CASSPITPYEQYF.

This clonotype was found a few times. The V and J genes are TRBV10-3 and TRBJ1-6, with D uncertain. Trimming removed 0 bases from V and 6 bases from J, with 15 bases in between. The length of the CDR3 is 17 residues. Per the germline V gene, CDR1 is ENHRY and CDR2 is SYGVKD. CDR3 DNA: TGTGCCATCAGTGAGTCTCTGCGAAGGGATCGTAATTCACCCCTCCACTTT. Its protein product is CAISESLRRDRNSPLHF.

This clonotype was found a few times. V gene TRBV20-1 combines with J gene TRBJ1-6, with D perhaps TRBD1 (6 bases). This CDR3 comprises 16 residues. V shed 0 bases and J shed 7 bases, with 16 bases lying between them. Germline lookup yields CDR1 DFQATT and CDR2 SNEGSKA (reference sequence). The CDR3 DNA reads TGCAGTGCTAGAGATCAGGGGCTCTTCCCCAATTCACCCCTCCACTTT. This gives the protein CSARDQGLFPNSPLHF.

The chain employs TRBV5-4 and TRBJ2-3; 14 bases line up with TRBD2. The CDR3 covers 16 residues. Germline V CDR1 and CDR2: SGHNT, YYREEE (reference sequence). The trim removed 2 bases at V and 6 bases at J, leaving 5 bases unmatched. The CDR3 region is CASSFQGLAGVDTQYF. The CDR3 region has the DNA TGTGCCAGCAGCTTCCAGGGACTAGCGGGGGTTGATACGCAGTATTTT.

The chain carries TRBV7-2 and TRBJ2-5, with a possible D match to TRBD2 (5 bases). The V gene lost 0 bases and the J gene lost 3 bases, with 20 bases spanning the gap. The CDR3 contains 18 residues. Per germline, CDR1 SGHTA and CDR2 FQGNSA. The CDR3 DNA reads TGTGCCAGCAGCTTAGCCGGGATAAGGGCGAACTTTAAAGAGACCCAGTACTTC. The encoded protein is CASSLAGIRANFKETQYF.

This clonotype was counted many times. V usage is TRBV20-1 and J usage is TRBJ2-1; TRBD1 matches 7 bases. Germline-derived CDR1 and CDR2 are DFQATT and SNEGSKA (reference sequence). The CDR3 sequence is 13 residues long. After removal of 2 bases from V and 3 bases from J, the junction contained 1 base not matched to a gene. DNA for the CDR3: TGCAGTGCTAGATGGGACAGCTACAATGAGCAGTTCTTC. It encodes CSARWDSYNEQFF.

Only a few counts were recorded for this clonotype. The chain recombines TRBV6-4 with TRBJ1-2; 9 bases are a match to TRBD1. CDR1 and CDR2 from the germline V gene are MRHNA and SNTAGT. The V segment lost 4 bases and the J segment 8 bases; nucleotides outside the gene matches: 14. The CDR3 runs 16 residues. CDR3 bases: TGTGCCAGCAGTGTCCTCCCGGGACAGGGCATCGGCGGCTACACCTTC. Translating gives CASSVLPGQGIGGYTF.

This clonotype has only a few counts. The V and J genes are TRBV4-1 and TRBJ1-1, with D unresolved. This CDR3 spans 20 amino acids. With 1 base removed from V and 0 bases from J, the gap between germline ends came to 24 bases. Germline-derived CDR1 and CDR2 are MGHRA and YSYEKL. The CDR3 region is CASSQVSASGRYFLNTEAFF. Here the CDR3 DNA reads TGCGCCAGCAGCCAAGTTTCCGCGTCGGGAAGGTATTTTTTGAACACTGAAGCTTTCTTT.

V gene TRBV5-6 combines with J gene TRBJ2-7, with D perhaps TRBD2 (5 bases). Trimming removed 0 bases from V and 3 bases from J, with 10 bases in between. Germline values: CDR1 SGHDT, CDR2 YYEEEE. The CDR3 runs 14 residues. This CDR3 reads CASSLGLKIYEQYF. CDR3 nucleotide sequence: TGTGCCAGCAGCTTGGGACTAAAGATCTACGAGCAGTACTTC.

The sample holds many counts of this clonotype. This sequence joins TRBV7-9 and TRBJ2-2; D is ambiguous. CDR3 length: 16 residues. Germline V gene sequence: CDR1 SEHNR, CDR2 FQNEAQ (reference sequence). V was cut by 1 base and J by 5 bases, with 14 bases left in between. CDR3 protein: CASSLGPLPPTGELFF. The DNA of the CDR3 is TGTGCCAGCAGCTTAGGTCCCCTTCCCCCAACCGGGGAGCTGTTTTTT.

This clonotype came up many times. The chain has TRBV28 and TRBJ1-5, with TRBD1 identical over 8 bases. Germline-derived CDR1 and CDR2 are MDHEN and SYDVKM. CDR3 length equals 16 residues. V shed 3 bases, J shed 3 bases, and the junction held 7 bases outside the gene matches. The CDR3 is CASSFRGTGINQPQHF. CDR3 in DNA: TGTGCCAGCAGTTTTCGCGGGACAGGCATCAATCAGCCCCAGCATTTT.

V is TRBV29-1 and J is TRBJ2-1, with TRBD2 matching over 9 bases. Germline V gene data show CDR1 as SQVTM and CDR2 as ANQGSEA. CDR3 size: 13 residues. With 3 bases clipped from V and 6 bases from J, the junction kept 3 bases outside the gene matches. The CDR3 region is CSVERLAANEQFF. In DNA form, the CDR3 reads TGCAGCGTTGAGCGACTAGCGGCCAATGAGCAGTTCTTC.

The chain recombines TRBV5-1 with TRBJ2-1; 8 bases are shared with TRBD2. The CDR3 loop spans 16 amino acids. Germline V gives CDR1 SGHRS, CDR2 YFSETQ. Losses at the gene ends were 0 bases for V and 7 bases for J; bases not matched to a gene: 9. CDR3 nucleotide sequence: TGCGCCAGCAGCTTGGCATCGAGTAGCGGGACTAATGAGCAGTTCTTC. It yields the protein CASSLASSSGTNEQFF.

The chain carries TRBV20-1 and TRBJ2-2; perhaps TRBD2 as D (5 bases). V lost 6 bases and J 4 bases, leaving 18 bases between the germline ends. The CDR3 has 15 amino acids. Per the germline V gene, CDR1 is DFQATT and CDR2 is SNEGSKA (reference sequence). The CDR3 nucleotides read TGCAGTGCCCAGCTGGTAGCCCGGGGCACCGGGGAGCTGTTTTTT. It codes for CSAQLVARGTGELFF.

This clonotype was seen many times. This chain links TRBV10-3 with TRBJ1-2; 7 bases fit TRBD1. Germline-derived CDR1 and CDR2 are ENHRY and SYGVKD. V shed 2 bases and J 4 bases; nucleotides not matched to a gene: 7. CDR3 length: 15 amino acids. CDR3 DNA sequence: TGTGCCATCAGTGAGGAATTTCAGGGGGGCTATGGCTACACCTTC. As protein: CAISEEFQGGYGYTF.

Comments on this clonotype: A much more abundant neighbour one base away suggests this may be a read error. The CDR3 loop reads CASSYNGGQSYNEQFF. The CDR3 DNA reads TGTGCCAGCAGCTATAATGGTGGACAGTCATACAATGAGCAGTTCTTC. The chain uses TRBV7-2 and TRBJ2-1; D might be TRBD1 (6 bases). Germline CDR1 SGHTA, CDR2 FQGNSA. This CDR3 is 16 amino acids long. The germline V and J ends were trimmed by 4 bases and 4 bases, with 17 bases remaining between them.

This clonotype came up a few times. This chain connects TRBV3-1 to TRBJ2-1, with a tentative D call TRBD2 (5 bases). This CDR3 region has 14 residues. In germline, CDR1 is LGHDT, CDR2 YNNKEL (reference sequence). The V gene lost 0 bases and the J gene lost 10 bases, with 13 bases spanning the gap. CDR3 residues: CASSQDLDYGEQFF. The CDR3 DNA follows: TGTGCCAGCAGCCAAGATTTAGACTACGGGGAGCAGTTCTTC.

This clonotype was seen only a few times. The chain joins TRBV10-3 to TRBJ2-7; D perhaps matches TRBD1 (5 bases). This CDR3 contains 12 residues. Looked up from germline, CDR1 is ENHRY and CDR2 is SYGVKD. V lost 4 bases to trimming and J lost 6 bases, with 10 bases between them. CDR3 in DNA: TGTGCCATCAGTGGACAGAAGGGCGAGCAGTACTTC. This sequence encodes CAISGQKGEQYF.